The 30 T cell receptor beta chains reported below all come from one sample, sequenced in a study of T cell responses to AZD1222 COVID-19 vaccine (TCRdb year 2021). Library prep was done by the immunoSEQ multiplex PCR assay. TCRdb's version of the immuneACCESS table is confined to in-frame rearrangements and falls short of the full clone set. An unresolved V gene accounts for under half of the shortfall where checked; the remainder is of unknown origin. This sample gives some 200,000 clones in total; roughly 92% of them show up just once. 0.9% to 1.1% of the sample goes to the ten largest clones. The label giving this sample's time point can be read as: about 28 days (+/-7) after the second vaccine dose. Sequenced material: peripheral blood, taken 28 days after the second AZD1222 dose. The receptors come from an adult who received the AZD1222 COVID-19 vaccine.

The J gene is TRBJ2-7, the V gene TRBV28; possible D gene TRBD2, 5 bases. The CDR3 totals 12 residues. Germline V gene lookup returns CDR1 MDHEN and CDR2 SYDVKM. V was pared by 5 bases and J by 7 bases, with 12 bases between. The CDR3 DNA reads TGTGCCAGCAGTCAACTCCGGGGAGAGCAGTACTTC. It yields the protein CASSQLRGEQYF.

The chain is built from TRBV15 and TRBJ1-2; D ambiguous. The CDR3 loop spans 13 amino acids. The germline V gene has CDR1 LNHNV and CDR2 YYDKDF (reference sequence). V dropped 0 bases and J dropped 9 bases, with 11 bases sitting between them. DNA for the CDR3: TGTGCCACCAGCAGAGATCGGCACGGGCGCTACACCTTC. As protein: CATSRDRHGRYTF.

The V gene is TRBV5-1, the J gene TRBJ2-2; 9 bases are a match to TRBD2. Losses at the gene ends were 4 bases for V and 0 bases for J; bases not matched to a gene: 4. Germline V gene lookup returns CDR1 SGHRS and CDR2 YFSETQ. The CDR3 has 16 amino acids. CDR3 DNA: TGCGCCAGCAGCGGACTAGCGTTCGCGAACACCGGGGAGCTGTTTTTT. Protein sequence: CASSGLAFANTGELFF.

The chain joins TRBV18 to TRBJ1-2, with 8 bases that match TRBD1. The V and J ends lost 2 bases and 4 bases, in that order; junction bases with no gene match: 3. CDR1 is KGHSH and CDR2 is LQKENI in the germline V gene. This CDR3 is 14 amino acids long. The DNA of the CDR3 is TGTGCCAGCTCACCAACAGGGGGTGGCTATGGCTACACCTTC. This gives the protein CASSPTGGGYGYTF.

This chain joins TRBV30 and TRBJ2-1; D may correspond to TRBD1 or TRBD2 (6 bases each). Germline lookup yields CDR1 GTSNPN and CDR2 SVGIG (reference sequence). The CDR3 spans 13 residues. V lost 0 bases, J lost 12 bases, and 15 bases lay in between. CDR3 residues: CAWSVTGALGQFF. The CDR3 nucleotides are TGTGCCTGGAGTGTAACGGGGGCACTTGGGCAGTTCTTC.

CDR3 sequence: CASKQLGGEAFF. The CDR3 DNA sequence: TGTGCCAGCAAACAACTGGGGGGTGAAGCTTTCTTT. The rearrangement links TRBV6-5 to TRBJ1-1; D is possibly TRBD1 (5 bases). The V and J ends lost 7 bases and 7 bases respectively, with 13 bases between them. Looked up from germline, CDR1 is MNHEY and CDR2 is SVGAGI. This CDR3 has 12 amino acids.

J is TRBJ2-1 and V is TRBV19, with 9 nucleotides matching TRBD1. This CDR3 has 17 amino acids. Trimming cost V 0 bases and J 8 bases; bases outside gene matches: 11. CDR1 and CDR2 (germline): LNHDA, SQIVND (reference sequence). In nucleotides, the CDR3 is TGTGCCAGTAGTATAGATTCCGGGACAGGGCTCCTGCATGAGCAGTTCTTC. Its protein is CASSIDSGTGLLHEQFF.

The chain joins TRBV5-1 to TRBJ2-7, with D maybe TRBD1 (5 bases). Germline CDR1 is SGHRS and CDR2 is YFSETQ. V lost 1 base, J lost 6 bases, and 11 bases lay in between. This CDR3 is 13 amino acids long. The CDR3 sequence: CASSLNQGAEQYF. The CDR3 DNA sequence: TGCGCCAGCAGCTTGAACCAGGGTGCCGAGCAGTACTTC.

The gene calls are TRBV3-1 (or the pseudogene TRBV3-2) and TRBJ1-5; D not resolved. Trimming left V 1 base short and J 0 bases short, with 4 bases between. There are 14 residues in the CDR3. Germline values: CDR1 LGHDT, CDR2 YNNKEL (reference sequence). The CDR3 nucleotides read TGTGCCAGCAGCCAAGCCCATAGCAATCAGCCCCAGCATTTT. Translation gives CASSQAHSNQPQHF.

The CDR3 nucleotides read TGTGCCAGCAGTTTATTCGGGGGAAGACCCCATTTT. This gives the protein CASSLFGGRPHF. V and J are TRBV12-3 or TRBV12-4 and TRBJ1-5; perhaps TRBD1 as D (5 bases). The V and J ends lost 2 bases and 16 bases respectively, with 15 bases between them. The CDR3 totals 12 residues.

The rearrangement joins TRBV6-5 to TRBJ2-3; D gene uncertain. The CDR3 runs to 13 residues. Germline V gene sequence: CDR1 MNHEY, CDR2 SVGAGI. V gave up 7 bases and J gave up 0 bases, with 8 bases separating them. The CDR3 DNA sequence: TGTGCCAGCATGGGCTATAGCACAGATACGCAGTATTTT. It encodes CASMGYSTDTQYF.

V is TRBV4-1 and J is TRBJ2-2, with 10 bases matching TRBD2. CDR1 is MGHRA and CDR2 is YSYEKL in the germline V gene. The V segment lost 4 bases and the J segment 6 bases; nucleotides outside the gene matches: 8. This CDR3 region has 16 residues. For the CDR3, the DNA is TGCGCCAGCAGCCCCCTCGGGACTAGCGACGCCGGGGAGCTGTTTTTT. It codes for CASSPLGTSDAGELFF.

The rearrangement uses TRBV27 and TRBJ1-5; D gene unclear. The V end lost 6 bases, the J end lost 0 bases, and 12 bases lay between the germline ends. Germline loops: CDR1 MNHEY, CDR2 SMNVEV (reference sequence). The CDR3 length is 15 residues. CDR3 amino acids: CASSSVGPSNQPQHF. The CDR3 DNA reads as TGTGCCAGCAGCTCGGTCGGTCCTAGCAATCAGCCCCAGCATTTT.

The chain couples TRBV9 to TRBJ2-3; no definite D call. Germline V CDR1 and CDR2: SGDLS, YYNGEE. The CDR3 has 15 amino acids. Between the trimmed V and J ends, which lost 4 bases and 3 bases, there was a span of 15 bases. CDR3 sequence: CASSFPAVGTDTQYF. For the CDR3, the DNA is TGTGCCAGCAGCTTTCCCGCGGTGGGGACAGATACGCAGTATTTT.

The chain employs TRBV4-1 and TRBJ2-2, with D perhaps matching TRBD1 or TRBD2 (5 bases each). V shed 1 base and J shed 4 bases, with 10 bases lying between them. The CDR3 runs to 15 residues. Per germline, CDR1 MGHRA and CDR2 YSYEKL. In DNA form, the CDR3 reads TGCGCCAGCAGCCAAGTGGGACGGGCCACCGGGGAGCTGTTTTTT. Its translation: CASSQVGRATGELFF.

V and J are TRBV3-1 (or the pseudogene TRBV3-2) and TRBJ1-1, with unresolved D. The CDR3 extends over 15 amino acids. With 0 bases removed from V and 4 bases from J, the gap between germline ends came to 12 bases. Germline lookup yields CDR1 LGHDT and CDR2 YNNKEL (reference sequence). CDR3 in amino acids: CASSQDPWTVTEAFF. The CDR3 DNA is TGTGCCAGCAGCCAAGATCCGTGGACGGTCACTGAAGCTTTCTTT.

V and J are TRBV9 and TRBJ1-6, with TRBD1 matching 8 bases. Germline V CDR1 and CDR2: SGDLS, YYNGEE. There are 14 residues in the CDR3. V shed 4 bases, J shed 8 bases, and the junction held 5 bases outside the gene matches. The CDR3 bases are TGTGCCAGCAGCTCTTTACAGGGGGATTCACCCCTCCACTTT. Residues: CASSSLQGDSPLHF.

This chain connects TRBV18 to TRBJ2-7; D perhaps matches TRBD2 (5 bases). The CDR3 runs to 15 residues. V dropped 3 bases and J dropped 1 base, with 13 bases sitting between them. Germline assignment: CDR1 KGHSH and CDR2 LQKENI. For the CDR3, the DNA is TGTGCCAGCTCACCGCGGGTTACCTCGTCCTACGAGCAGTACTTC. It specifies CASSPRVTSSYEQYF.

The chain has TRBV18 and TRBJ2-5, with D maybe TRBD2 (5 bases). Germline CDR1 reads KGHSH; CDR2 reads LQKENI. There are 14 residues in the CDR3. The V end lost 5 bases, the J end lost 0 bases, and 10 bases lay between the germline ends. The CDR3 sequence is CASSLTGNQETQYF. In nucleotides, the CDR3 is TGTGCCAGCTCATTAACCGGGAACCAAGAGACCCAGTACTTC. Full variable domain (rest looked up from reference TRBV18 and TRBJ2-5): NAGVMQNPRHLVRRRGQEARLRCSPMKGHSHVYWYRQLPEEGLKFMVYLQKENIIDESGMPKERFSAEFPKEGPSILRIQQVVRGDSAAYFCASSLTGNQETQYFGPGTRLLVL.

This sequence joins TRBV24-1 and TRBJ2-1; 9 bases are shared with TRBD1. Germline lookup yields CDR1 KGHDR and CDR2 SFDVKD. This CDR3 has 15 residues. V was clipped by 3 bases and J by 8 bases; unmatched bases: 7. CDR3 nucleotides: TGTGCCACCAGTGATCCGGGACAGGGTTTCGATGAGCAGTTCTTC. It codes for CATSDPGQGFDEQFF.

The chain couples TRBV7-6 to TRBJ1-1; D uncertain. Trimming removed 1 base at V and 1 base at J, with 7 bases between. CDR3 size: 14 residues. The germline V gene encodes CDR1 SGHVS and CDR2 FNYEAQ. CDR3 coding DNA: TGTGCCAGCAGCTTAGTGGTGACGAACACTGAAGCTTTCTTT. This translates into CASSLVVTNTEAFF.

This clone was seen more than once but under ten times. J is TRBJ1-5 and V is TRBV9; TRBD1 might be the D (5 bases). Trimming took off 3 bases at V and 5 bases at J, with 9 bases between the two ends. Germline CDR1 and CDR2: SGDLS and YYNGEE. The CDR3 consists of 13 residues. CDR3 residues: CASSASGDQPQHF. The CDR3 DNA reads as TGTGCCAGCAGCGCATCGGGGGATCAGCCCCAGCATTTT. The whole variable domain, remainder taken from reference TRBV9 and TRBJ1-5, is DSGVTQTPKHLITATGQRVTLRCSPRSGDLSVYWYQQSLDQGLQFLIQYYNGEERAKGNILERFSAQQFPDLHSELNLSSLELGDSALYFCASSASGDQPQHFGDGTRLSIL.

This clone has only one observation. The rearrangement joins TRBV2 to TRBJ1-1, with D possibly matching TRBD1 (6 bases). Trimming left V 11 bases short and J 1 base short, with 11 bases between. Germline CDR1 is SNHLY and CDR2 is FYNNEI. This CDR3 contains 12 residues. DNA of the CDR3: TGTGCCGGACAGACGGGGAACACTGAAGCTTTCTTT. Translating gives CAGQTGNTEAFF.

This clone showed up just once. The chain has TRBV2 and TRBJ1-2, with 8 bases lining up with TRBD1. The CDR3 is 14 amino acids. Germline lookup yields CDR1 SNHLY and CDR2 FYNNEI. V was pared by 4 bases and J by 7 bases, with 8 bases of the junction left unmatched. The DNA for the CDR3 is TGTGCCAGCAGTGGGAAGCAGGGGGCTTCTGGCTACACCTTC. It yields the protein CASSGKQGASGYTF.

The CDR3 reads CASSQALVRGYTF. DNA for the CDR3: TGTGCCAGCAGCCAAGCCTTGGTACGCGGCTACACCTTC. The chain joins TRBV3-1 (or the pseudogene TRBV3-2) to TRBJ1-2; no firm D call. The CDR3 contains 13 residues. Trimming pared 1 base from V and 8 bases from J, leaving 11 bases between. Germline CDR1 LGHDT, CDR2 YNNKEL (reference sequence).

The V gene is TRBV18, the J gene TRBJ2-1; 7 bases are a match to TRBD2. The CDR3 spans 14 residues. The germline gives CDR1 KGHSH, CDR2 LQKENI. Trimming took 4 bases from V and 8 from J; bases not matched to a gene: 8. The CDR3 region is CASSQQLADHEQFF. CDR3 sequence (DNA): TGTGCCAGCTCACAACAGCTAGCGGACCATGAGCAGTTCTTC. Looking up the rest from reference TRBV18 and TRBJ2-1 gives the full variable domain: NAGVMQNPRHLVRRRGQEARLRCSPMKGHSHVYWYRQLPEEGLKFMVYLQKENIIDESGMPKERFSAEFPKEGPSILRIQQVVRGDSAAYFCASSQQLADHEQFFGPGTRLTVL.

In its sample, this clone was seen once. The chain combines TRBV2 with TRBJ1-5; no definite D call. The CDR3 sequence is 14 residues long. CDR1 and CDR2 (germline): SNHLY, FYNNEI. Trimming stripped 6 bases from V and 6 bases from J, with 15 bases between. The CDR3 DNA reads TGTGCCAGCAGCCCTGAACGGGGTACTCAGCCCCAGCATTTT. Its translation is CASSPERGTQPQHF.

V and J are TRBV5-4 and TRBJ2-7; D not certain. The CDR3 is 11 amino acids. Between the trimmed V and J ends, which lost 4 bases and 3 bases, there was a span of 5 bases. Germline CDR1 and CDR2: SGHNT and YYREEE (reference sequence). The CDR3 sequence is CASSNSYEQYF. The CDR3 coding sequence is TGTGCCAGCAGCAACAGCTACGAGCAGTACTTC.

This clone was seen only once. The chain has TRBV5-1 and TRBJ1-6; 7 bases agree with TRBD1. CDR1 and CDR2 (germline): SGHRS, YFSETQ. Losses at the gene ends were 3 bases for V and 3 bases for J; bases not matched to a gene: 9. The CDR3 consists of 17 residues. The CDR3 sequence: CASSSPPGTDYNSPLHF. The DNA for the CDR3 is TGCGCCAGCAGCTCACCACCCGGGACAGACTATAATTCACCCCTCCACTTT.

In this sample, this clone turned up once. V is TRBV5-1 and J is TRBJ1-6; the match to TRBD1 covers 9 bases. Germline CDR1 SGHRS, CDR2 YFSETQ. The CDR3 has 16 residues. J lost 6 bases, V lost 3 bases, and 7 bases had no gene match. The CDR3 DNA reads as TGCGCCAGCAGCTGGGCCCAACAGGGGGCTAATTCACCCCTCCACTTT. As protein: CASSWAQQGANSPLHF.